The sample holds a few counts of the clone carrying this T cell receptor beta chain. Germline V gene sequence: CDR1 MNHEY, CDR2 SMNVEV (reference sequence). This CDR3 contains 16 residues. Trimming left V 3 bases short and J 2 bases short, with 14 bases between. TCRdb called the 5' RACE reads again in MiXCR, with one record for every CDR3 protein. The sample holds fewer than 40,000 distinct CDR3 sequences; approximately 5.2% are singletons and the top ten take roughly 5.7%. The sample originates from a study of early T cells in non-severe SARS-CoV-2 infection. Material for sequencing was whole blood. This sequence joins TRBV27 and TRBJ2-1; weak D call: TRBD2 (6 bases). The sequence derives from an adult who was a healthcare worker with PCR-confirmed SARS-CoV-2 infection or an uninfected control (not recorded which). CDR3 amino acids: CASSLKAGRTYNEQFF. In DNA, the CDR3 is TGTGCCAGCAGTTTGAAGGCGGGGCGAACCTACAATGAGCAGTTCTTC.